This TCR beta chain was found in a study of neurological immune-mediated disorders. Whole-study results and caveats: Private repertoires in all groups were suggested, as expanded clones shared no CDR3 amino acid sequences across subjects.

The cDNA was produced through 5'RACE with 10-nucleotide random UMIs. Every sequencing run gave over 160 million TCR-beta sequences, taken from 15-18 subjects. TCRdb re-called the 5' RACE reads through MiXCR, storing one row per CDR3 protein. The data contain about 38,000 distinct CDR3 sequences, more than 4.5% of them singletons. This clonotype was detected ten times or more. The antigen is not known. V was pared by 3 bases and J by 8 bases, with 8 bases between. The CDR3 loop spans 12 amino acids. The germline CDR1 and CDR2 sequences are SGHTA and FQGTGA. The sorted libraries involved the use of 850,000 to 1,000,000 CD4+ or CD8+ T cells.

This rearrangement joins TRBV7-3 to TRBJ2-1; the D gene is possibly TRBD2 (6 bases). The receptor was derived from a man in his late teens or twenties in good health. The sequenced material came from CD4+ T cells from blood. The CDR3 nucleotides are TGTGCCAGCAGCTTTAGCGGAGATGAGCAGTTCTTC. Protein product: CASSFSGDEQFF.